This TCR beta chain was identified in a study of OX40 agonist ivuxolimab in advanced cancers. Background on the study: Under the entry rules, prior anti-PD-1, anti-PD-L1 or anti-CTLA-4 therapy was allowed, and roughly 39% had some.

Samples were taken at baseline and on day 1 of cycles 4 and 7. TCRdb keeps only in-frame clones here, not all; method: immunoSEQ multiplex PCR. The table includes 100,000 to 120,000 clones, about nine tenths detected once. Germline V gene sequence: CDR1 SGHTA, CDR2 FQGTGA. CDR3 size: 13 residues. V was cut by 4 bases and J by 10 bases, with 14 bases left in between. The V call is TRBV7-3, the J call TRBJ2-1, with D perhaps matching TRBD1 or TRBD2 (5 bases each). The sequence was obtained from an adult with an advanced solid tumor such as melanoma, head and neck, liver or kidney cancer. Sample: CD4+ or CD8+ T cells sorted from blood, taken in a trial of the OX40 agonist ivuxolimab. The CDR3 protein is CASSSGRGDEQFF. The CDR3 DNA sequence: TGTGCCAGCAGCTCAGGTCGAGGGGACGAGCAGTTCTTC.